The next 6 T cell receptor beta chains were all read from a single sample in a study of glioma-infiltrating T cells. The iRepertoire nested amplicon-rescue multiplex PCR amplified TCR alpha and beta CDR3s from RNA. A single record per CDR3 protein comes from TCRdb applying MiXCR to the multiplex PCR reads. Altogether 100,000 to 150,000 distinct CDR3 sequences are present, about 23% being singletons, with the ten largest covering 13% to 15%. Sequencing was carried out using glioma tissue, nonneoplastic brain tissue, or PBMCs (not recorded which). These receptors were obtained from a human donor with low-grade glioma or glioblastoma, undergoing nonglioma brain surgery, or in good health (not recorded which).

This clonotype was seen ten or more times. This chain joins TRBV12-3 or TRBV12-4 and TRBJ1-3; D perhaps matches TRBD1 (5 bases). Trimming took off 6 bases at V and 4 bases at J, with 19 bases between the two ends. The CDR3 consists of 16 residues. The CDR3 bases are TGTGCCAGCAGGATTCAGGGATTGACGGGCGGAAACACCATATATTTT. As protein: CASRIQGLTGGNTIYF.

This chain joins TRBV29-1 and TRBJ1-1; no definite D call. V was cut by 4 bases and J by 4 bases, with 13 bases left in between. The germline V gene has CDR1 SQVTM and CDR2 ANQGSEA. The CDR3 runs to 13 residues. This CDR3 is CSVVAPLSTEAFF. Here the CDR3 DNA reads TGCAGCGTTGTAGCCCCTTTAAGCACTGAAGCTTTCTTT. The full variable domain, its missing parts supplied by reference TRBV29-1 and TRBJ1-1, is SAVISQKPSRDICQRGTSLTIQCQVDSQVTMMFWYRQQPGQSLTLIATANQGSEATYESGFVIDKFPISRPNLTFSTLTVSNMSPEDSSIYLCSVVAPLSTEAFFGQGTRLTVV.

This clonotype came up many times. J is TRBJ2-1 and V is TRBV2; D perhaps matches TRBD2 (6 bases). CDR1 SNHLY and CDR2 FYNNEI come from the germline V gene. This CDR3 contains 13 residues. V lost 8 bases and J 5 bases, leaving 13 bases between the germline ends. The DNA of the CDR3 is TGTGCCAGCCTTACGACTAGAAACAATGAGCAGTTCTTC. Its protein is CASLTTRNNEQFF.

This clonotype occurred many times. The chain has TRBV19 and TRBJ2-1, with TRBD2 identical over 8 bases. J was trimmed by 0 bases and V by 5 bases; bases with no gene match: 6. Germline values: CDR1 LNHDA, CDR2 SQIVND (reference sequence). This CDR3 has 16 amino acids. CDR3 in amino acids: CASSPSSGGSYNEQFF. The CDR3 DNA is TGTGCCAGTAGTCCTTCGAGCGGGGGCTCCTACAATGAGCAGTTCTTC. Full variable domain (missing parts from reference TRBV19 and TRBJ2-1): DGGITQSPKYLFRKEGQNVTLSCEQNLNHDAMYWYRQDPGQGLRLIYYSQIVNDFQKGDIAEGYSVSREKKESFPLTVTSAQKNPTAFYLCASSPSSGGSYNEQFFGPGTRLTVL.

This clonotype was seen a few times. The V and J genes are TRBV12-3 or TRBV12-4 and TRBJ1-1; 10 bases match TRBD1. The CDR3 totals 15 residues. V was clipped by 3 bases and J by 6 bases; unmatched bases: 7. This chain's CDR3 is CASSLDRGEGAEAFF. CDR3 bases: TGTGCCAGCAGTTTGGACAGGGGGGAAGGTGCTGAAGCTTTCTTT.

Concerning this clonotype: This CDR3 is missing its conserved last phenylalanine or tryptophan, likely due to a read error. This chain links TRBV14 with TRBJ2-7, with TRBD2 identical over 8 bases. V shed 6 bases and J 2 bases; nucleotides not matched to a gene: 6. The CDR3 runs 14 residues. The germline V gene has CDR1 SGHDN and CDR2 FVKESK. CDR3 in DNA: TGTGCCAGCAGTCGGGTAGCGGGACCCTACGAGCAGTACCTC. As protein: CASSRVAGPYEQYL.